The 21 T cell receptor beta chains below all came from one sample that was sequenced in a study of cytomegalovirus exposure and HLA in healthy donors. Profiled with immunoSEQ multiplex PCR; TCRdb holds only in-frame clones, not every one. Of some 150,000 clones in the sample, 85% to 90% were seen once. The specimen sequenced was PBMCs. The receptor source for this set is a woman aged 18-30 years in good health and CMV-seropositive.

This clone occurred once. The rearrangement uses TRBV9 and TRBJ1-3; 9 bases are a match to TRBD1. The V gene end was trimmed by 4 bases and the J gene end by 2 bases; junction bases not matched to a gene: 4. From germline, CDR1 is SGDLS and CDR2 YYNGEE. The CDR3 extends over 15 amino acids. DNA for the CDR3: TGTGCCAGCAGCCCACAGGGGGCCACTGGAAACACCATATATTTT. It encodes CASSPQGATGNTIYF.

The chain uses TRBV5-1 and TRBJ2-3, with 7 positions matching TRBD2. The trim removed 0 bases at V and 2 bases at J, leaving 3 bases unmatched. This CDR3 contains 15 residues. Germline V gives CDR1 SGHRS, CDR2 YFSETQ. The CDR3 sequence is CASSLEGLTTDTQYF. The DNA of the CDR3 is TGCGCCAGCAGCTTGGAGGGACTAACCACAGATACGCAGTATTTT.

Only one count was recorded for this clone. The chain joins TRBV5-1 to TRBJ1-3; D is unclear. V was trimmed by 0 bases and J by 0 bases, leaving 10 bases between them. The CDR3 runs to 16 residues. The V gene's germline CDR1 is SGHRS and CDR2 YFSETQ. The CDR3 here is CASSLGLHSSGNTIYF. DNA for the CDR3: TGCGCCAGCAGCTTGGGTCTGCACTCCTCTGGAAACACCATATATTTT.

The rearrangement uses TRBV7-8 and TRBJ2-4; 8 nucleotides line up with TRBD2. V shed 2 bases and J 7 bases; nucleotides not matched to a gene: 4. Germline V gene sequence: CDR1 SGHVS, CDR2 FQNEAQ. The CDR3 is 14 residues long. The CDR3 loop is CASSLSSGLNIQYF. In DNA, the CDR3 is TGTGCCAGCAGCTTATCTAGCGGGCTGAACATTCAGTACTTC.

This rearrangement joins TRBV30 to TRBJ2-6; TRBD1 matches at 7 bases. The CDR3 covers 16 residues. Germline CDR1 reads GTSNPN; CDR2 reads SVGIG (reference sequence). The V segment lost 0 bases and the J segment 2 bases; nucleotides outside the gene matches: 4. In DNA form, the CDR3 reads TGTGCCTGGAGTGTGTGGACAGGCCCTGGGGCCAACGTCCTGACTTTC. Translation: CAWSVWTGPGANVLTF.

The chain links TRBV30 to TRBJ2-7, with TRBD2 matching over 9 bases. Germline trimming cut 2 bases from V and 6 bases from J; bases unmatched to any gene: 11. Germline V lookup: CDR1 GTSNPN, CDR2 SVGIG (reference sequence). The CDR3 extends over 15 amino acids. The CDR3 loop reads CAWSITGTSIGEQYF. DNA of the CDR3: TGTGCCTGGAGTATCACCGGGACTAGCATCGGCGAGCAGTACTTC.

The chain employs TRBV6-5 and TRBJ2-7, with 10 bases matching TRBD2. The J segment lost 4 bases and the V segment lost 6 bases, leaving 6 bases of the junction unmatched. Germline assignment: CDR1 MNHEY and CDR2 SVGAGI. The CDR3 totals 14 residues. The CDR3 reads CASRRTSGKYEQYF. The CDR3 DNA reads TGTGCCAGCAGACGGACTAGCGGCAAATACGAGCAGTACTTC.

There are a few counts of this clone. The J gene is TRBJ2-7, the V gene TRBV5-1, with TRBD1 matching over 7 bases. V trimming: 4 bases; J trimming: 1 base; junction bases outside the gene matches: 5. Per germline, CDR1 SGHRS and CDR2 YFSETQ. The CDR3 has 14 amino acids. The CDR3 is CASSPRDRSYEQYF. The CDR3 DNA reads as TGCGCCAGCAGCCCCCGGGACAGATCCTACGAGCAGTACTTC.

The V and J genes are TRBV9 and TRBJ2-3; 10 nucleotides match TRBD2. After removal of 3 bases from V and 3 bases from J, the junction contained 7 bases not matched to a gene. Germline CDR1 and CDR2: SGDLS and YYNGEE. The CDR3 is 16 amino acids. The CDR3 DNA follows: TGTGCCAGCAGCGGCCTAGCGGGAGCCCGGACAGATACGCAGTATTTT. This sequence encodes CASSGLAGARTDTQYF. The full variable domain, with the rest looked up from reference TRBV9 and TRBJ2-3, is DSGVTQTPKHLITATGQRVTLRCSPRSGDLSVYWYQQSLDQGLQFLIQYYNGEERAKGNILERFSAQQFPDLHSELNLSSLELGDSALYFCASSGLAGARTDTQYFGPGTRLTVL.

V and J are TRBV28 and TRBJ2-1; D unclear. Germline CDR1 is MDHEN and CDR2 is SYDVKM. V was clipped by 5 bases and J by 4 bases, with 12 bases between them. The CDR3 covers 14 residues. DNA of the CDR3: TGTGCCAGCAGTACAAGTCTCGGGTACAATGAGCAGTTCTTC. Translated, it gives CASSTSLGYNEQFF.

The CDR3 reads CASSTGRPTGELFF. The CDR3 DNA reads as TGTGCCAGCAGCACCGGGAGGCCCACCGGGGAGCTGTTTTTT. The V call is TRBV11-3, the J call TRBJ2-2, with 7 bases lining up with TRBD2. The germline gives CDR1 SGHNT, CDR2 YENEEA. V shed 5 bases and J 4 bases; nucleotides not matched to a gene: 4. This CDR3 spans 14 amino acids.

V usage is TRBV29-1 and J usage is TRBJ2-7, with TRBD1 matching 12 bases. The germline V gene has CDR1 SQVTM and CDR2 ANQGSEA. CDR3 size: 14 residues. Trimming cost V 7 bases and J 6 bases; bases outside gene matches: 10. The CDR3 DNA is TGCAGCGCCACACGGGGACAGGGGGCGTTCGAGCAGTACTTC. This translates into CSATRGQGAFEQYF.

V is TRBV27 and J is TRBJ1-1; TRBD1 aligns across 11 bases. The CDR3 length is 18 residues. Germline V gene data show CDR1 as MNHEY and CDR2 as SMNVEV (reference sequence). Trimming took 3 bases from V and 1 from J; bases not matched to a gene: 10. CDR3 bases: TGTGCCAGCAGTTTTAGGGGGACAGGGGGTCCCCAGAACACTGAAGCTTTCTTT. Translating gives CASSFRGTGGPQNTEAFF.

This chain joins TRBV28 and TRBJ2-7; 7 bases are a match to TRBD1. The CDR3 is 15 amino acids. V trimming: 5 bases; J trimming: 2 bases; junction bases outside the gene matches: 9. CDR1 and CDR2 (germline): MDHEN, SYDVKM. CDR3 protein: CASSRHGTGAYEQYF. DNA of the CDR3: TGTGCCAGCAGTCGACACGGAACAGGGGCCTACGAGCAGTACTTC. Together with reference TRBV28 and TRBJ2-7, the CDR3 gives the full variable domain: DVKVTQSSRYLVKRTGEKVFLECVQDMDHENMFWYRQDPGLGLRLIYFSYDVKMKEKGDIPEGYSVSREKKERFSLILESASTNQTSMYLCASSRHGTGAYEQYFGPGTRLTVT.

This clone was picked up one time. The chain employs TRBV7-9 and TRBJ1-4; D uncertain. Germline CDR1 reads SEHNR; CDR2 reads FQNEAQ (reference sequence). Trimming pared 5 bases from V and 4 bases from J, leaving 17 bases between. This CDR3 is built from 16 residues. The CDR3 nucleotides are TGTGCCAGCAGCCCGGGATTAATGGGGTATAATGAAAAACTGTTTTTT. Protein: CASSPGLMGYNEKLFF. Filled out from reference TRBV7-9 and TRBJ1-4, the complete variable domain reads DTGVSQNPRHKITKRGQNVTFRCDPISEHNRLYWYRQTLGQGPEFLTYFQNEAQLEKSRLLSDRFSAERPKGSFSTLEIQRTEQGDSAMYLCASSPGLMGYNEKLFFGSGTQLSVL.

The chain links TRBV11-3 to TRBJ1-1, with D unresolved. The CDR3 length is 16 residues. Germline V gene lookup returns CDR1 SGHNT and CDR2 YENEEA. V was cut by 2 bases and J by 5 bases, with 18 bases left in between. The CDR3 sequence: CASSLYATGLGTEAFF. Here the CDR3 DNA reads TGTGCCAGCAGCTTATACGCGACGGGATTGGGAACTGAAGCTTTCTTT. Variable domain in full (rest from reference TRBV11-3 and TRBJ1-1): EAGVVQSPRYKIIEKKQPVAFWCNPISGHNTLYWYLQNLGQGPELLIRYENEEAVDDSQLPKDRFSAERLKGVDSTLKIQPAELGDSAVYLCASSLYATGLGTEAFFGQGTRLTVV.

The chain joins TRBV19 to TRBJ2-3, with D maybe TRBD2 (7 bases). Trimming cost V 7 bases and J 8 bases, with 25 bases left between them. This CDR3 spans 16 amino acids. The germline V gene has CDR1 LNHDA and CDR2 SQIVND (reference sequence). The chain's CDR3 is CASTDPGGGSGITQYF. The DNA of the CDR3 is TGTGCCAGTACCGATCCGGGGGGCGGGAGTGGGATTACGCAGTATTTT.

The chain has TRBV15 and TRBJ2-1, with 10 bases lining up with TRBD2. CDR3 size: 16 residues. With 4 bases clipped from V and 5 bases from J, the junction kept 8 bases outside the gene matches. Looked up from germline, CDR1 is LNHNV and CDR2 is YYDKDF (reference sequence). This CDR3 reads CATSTTWTSGNNEQFF. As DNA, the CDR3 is TGTGCCACCAGCACTACGTGGACTAGCGGAAACAATGAGCAGTTCTTC.

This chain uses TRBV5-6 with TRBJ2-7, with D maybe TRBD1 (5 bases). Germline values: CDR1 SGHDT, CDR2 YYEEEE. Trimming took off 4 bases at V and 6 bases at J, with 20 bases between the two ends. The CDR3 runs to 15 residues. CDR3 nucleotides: TGTGCCAGCAGCCTCCCCATGACTCGAAGGGGCGAGCAGTACTTC. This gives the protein CASSLPMTRRGEQYF.

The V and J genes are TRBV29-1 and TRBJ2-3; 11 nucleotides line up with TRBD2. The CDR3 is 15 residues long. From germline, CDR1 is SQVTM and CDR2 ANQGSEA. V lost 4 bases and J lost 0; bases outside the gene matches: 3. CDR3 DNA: TGCAGCGTTGGACTAGCGGGAATTAGCACAGATACGCAGTATTTT. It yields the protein CSVGLAGISTDTQYF.

The CDR3 DNA reads as TGCGCCAGCAGCAAGACAGGGCACACCGGGGAGCTGTTTTTT. This translates into CASSKTGHTGELFF. The chain recombines TRBV5-1 with TRBJ2-2; 7 bases align to TRBD1. Trimming cost V 4 bases and J 3 bases; bases outside gene matches: 3. Germline-derived CDR1 and CDR2 are SGHRS and YFSETQ. The CDR3 runs 14 residues.